This T cell receptor beta chain derives from a study of CD8 T cells in ankylosing spondylitis. TCRdb independently ran MiXCR on the 5' RACE reads; one entry per CDR3 protein. The sample holds a few hundred thousand distinct CDR3 sequences, approximately 11% seen once. To note about this clonotype: What it binds is not known.

V lost 9 bases and J 3 bases, leaving 17 bases between the germline ends. The CDR3 has 15 amino acids. Germline values: CDR1 KGHDR, CDR2 SFDVKD. The study, taken as a whole, reports: Peripheral blood held disease-linked clones only at relatively low frequency, and these were CD8+. What seemed typical of ankylosing spondylitis blood was a TCR beta motif built from several highly homologous variants.

The clonotype originates from a male donor with ankylosing spondylitis. The J gene is TRBJ1-5, the V gene TRBV24-1; a weak D match, TRBD1 (5 bases). Sequencing was done on a sample of blood, either unsorted or a sorted T cell fraction (not recorded which). The CDR3 sequence is CATAQGDINNQPQHF. DNA of the CDR3: TGTGCCACCGCCCAGGGAGATATTAACAATCAGCCCCAGCATTTT.